This is a list of T cell receptor beta chains from one sample in a study of T cells in Graves' hyperthyroidism and ophthalmopathy. Each CDR3 protein gets one entry after TCRdb re-called the multiplex PCR reads with MiXCR. The data hold around 350,000 distinct CDR3 sequences, with more than 12% observed a single time. Sample: blood. The receptors were sampled from a woman in her thirties with Graves' ophthalmopathy. Both conserved end residues are part of each CDR3. A D gene is named only where the DNA matches it firmly. Clone sizes are given selectively: once, few, many, or a class where the clone is expanded.

abundance	d_gene	v_gene	j_gene	CDR3nt	CDR3aa
few	TRBD2	TRBV7-3	TRBJ2-5	TGTGCCAGCAGCTTAACGCGGACTAGCGGGGGGTCCCAAGAGACCCAGTACTTC	CASSLTRTSGGSQETQYF
many	NA	TRBV3-1	TRBJ2-1	TGTGCCAGCAGCCAGCGTGCGGGGCGGCAGTTCTTC	CASSQRAGRQFF
few	NA	TRBV9	TRBJ1-4	TGTGCCAGCAGCGTAGATGTGTTACCTAATGAAAAACTGTTTTTT	CASSVDVLPNEKLFF
NA	TRBD1	TRBV20-1	TRBJ2-7	TGCAGTGTTCCGGGACAGGGGTCCTACGAGCAGTACTTC	CSVPGQGSYEQYF
many	NA	TRBV15	TRBJ1-5	TGTGCCACCAGCAGCCGCCTTCCGCAAAGCAATCAGCCCCAGCATTTT	CATSSRLPQSNQPQHF
many	NA	TRBV6-1	TRBJ1-1	TGTGCCACCTCTCCCCCCCGGACTTGGTCCACTGAAGCTTTCTTT	CATSPPRTWSTEAFF
NA	TRBD1	TRBV20-1	TRBJ1-4	TGCAGTGCTAGGGTCGGAGGGGGCGGGGAAAAACTGTTTTTT	CSARVGGGGEKLFF
many	TRBD1	TRBV2	TRBJ1-6	TGTGCCAGCACCGAGGGCTCAGGGGGAGGTTCACCCCTCCACTTT	CASTEGSGGGSPLHF
NA	NA	TRBV19	TRBJ2-6	TGTGCCAGTAGTATGTCACAATTCAACTCTGGGGCCAACGTCCTGACTTTC	CASSMSQFNSGANVLTF
many	NA	TRBV29-1	TRBJ1-1	TGCAGCGTTGACCCGGGGACTAACACTGAAGCTTTCTTT	CSVDPGTNTEAFF
many	TRBD1	TRBV5-1	TRBJ1-4	TGCGCCAGCAGCAGGGACAGGGTCGGTGAAAAACTGTTTTTT	CASSRDRVGEKLFF
many	NA	TRBV6-1	TRBJ2-7	TGTGCCAGCAGAGCTTCTGGGCGGACACTTTCCTACGAGCAGTACTTC	CASRASGRTLSYEQYF
NA	TRBD1	TRBV27	TRBJ2-7	TGTGCCAGCAGTTCGGGACAGTCCAACGAGCAGTACTTC	CASSSGQSNEQYF
many	TRBD1	TRBV2	TRBJ1-5	TGTGCCAGCAGTCCCCGGACAGGGAATCAGCCCCAGCATTTT	CASSPRTGNQPQHF
many	TRBD1	TRBV11-3	TRBJ2-7	TGTGCCAGCAGCGGGACAGGGGCCGATTTATACTACGAGCAGTACTTC	CASSGTGADLYYEQYF
once	TRBD1	TRBV6-2/TRBV6-3	TRBJ2-7	TGTGCCAGCAGGACCGGGACAGAGAGAAACGAGCAGTACTTC	CASRTGTERNEQYF
many	NA	TRBV11-1	TRBJ2-7	TGTGCCAGCAGCTTAACGGGCTTTGGGAACGAGCAGTACTTC	CASSLTGFGNEQYF
NA	NA	TRBV12-3/TRBV12-4	TRBJ2-7	TGTGACGTTCCGGAGACTGAACCTTCGGGCCGTCTCTCCTACGAGCAGTACTTC	CDVPETEPSGRLSYEQYF
many	TRBD1	TRBV27	TRBJ1-2	TGTGCCAGCAGTTATGGGGACAGGCGAGGCTACACCTTC	CASSYGDRRGYTF
NA	NA	TRBV6-1	TRBJ2-3	TGTGCCAGCAGTCCTAGGACGGGGTTGGATACGCAGTATTTT	CASSPRTGLDTQYF
few	NA	TRBV29-1	TRBJ1-1	TGCAGCGTTGAAGATAACCTAGGGGGTGAAGCTTTCTTT	CSVEDNLGGEAFF
many	TRBD1	TRBV9	TRBJ2-5	TGTGCCAGCAGTAGGACAGGGGAGACCCAGTACTTC	CASSRTGETQYF
many	NA	TRBV11-2	TRBJ2-3	TGTGCCAGCAGCTTAGGGGCAGTAGGCACAGATACGCAGTATTTT	CASSLGAVGTDTQYF
many	NA	TRBV2	TRBJ2-5	TGTGCCAGCATCTTGGATATAGGGGGTGGAGAGACCCAGTACTTC	CASILDIGGGETQYF
many	NA	TRBV2	TRBJ1-1	TGTGCCAGTCGTCAACAGGTGGGCACTGAAGCTTTCTTT	CASRQQVGTEAFF
NA	TRBD1	TRBV6-1	TRBJ2-7	TGTGCCAGCAGTGAATTTTGGACAGGGGGCTACGAGCAGTACTTC	CASSEFWTGGYEQYF
many	NA	TRBV12-3/TRBV12-4	TRBJ1-5	TGTGCCAGCAGTTTTTCCCTCGGACGTATGAGCAATCAGCCCCAGCATTTT	CASSFSLGRMSNQPQHF
many	NA	TRBV7-2	TRBJ2-5	TGTGCCAGCAGCCCCCAATTACTAGAGACCCAGTACTTC	CASSPQLLETQYF
many	NA	TRBV20-1	TRBJ2-5	TGCAGTGCTAGCAGGGCCCAAGAGACCCAGTACTTC	CSASRAQETQYF
few	NA	TRBV7-9	TRBJ2-7	TGTGCCAGCAGCTTAGCGACGTACGAGCAGTACTTC	CASSLATYEQYF
many	NA	TRBV28	TRBJ2-7	TGTGCCAGCAGTCTACCGTCCTACACAGGGTACGGTTACGAGCAGTACTTC	CASSLPSYTGYGYEQYF
many	NA	TRBV11-2	TRBJ2-3	TGTGCCAGCAGCTTAGGAATTACCCTAGACACAGATACGCAGTATTTT	CASSLGITLDTDTQYF
many	TRBD1	TRBV28	TRBJ2-3	TGTGCCAGCAGAACAGGGGGGATGGCAGATACGCAGTATTTT	CASRTGGMADTQYF
many	NA	TRBV6-1	TRBJ1-1	TGTGCCAGCAGTGACGGGCAGATGAACACTGAAGCTTTCTTT	CASSDGQMNTEAFF
NA	NA	TRBV7-9	TRBJ2-2	TGTGCCAGCAGCTTAGTGACAGACGGGACCGGGGAGCTGTTTTTT	CASSLVTDGTGELFF
many	TRBD1	TRBV2	TRBJ2-7	TGTGCCAGCACGCCAACAGGGGGGTTTTACGAGCAGTACTTC	CASTPTGGFYEQYF
NA	TRBD2	TRBV7-9	TRBJ2-2	TGTGCCAGCAGCTACGGACTAGCGGGGGAACGTACCGGGGAGCTGTTTTTT	CASSYGLAGERTGELFF
NA	NA	TRBV9	TRBJ1-4	TGTGCCAGCAGCCCCAGAGGGGGGGGAGGTGAAAAACTGTTTTTT	CASSPRGGGGEKLFF
few	NA	TRBV19	TRBJ1-5	TGTGCCAGTCATCCAGGGACCAGTGGCTCTTACGAGTCTGGCAATCAGCCCCAGCATTTT	CASHPGTSGSYESGNQPQHF
NA	TRBD1	TRBV7-3	TRBJ2-7	TGTGCCAGCAGCCCCTCCGGGACAGGGGACGAGCAGTACTTC	CASSPSGTGDEQYF
many	NA	TRBV14	TRBJ2-5	TGTGCCAGCAGCCAATACAGGATCCAAGAGACCCAGTACTTC	CASSQYRIQETQYF
few	NA	TRBV7-9	TRBJ1-1	TGTGCCAGCAGCCCCCTTGGGATCTACACTGAAGCTTTCTTT	CASSPLGIYTEAFF
NA	NA	TRBV6-1	TRBJ2-7	TGTGCCAGCAGCTGGAACCTAATTAGGGCAGCCTCCTCCTACGAGCAGTACTTC	CASSWNLIRAASSYEQYF
many	NA	TRBV5-8	TRBJ2-1	TGTGCCAGCAGCCCCGCTAAGCTAGCCCTATACAATGAGCAGTTCTTC	CASSPAKLALYNEQFF
many	NA	TRBV12-3/TRBV12-4	TRBJ1-1	TGTGCCAGCACCTACCAGAACACTGAAGCTTTCTTT	CASTYQNTEAFF
many	NA	TRBV7-9	TRBJ2-7	TGTGCCAGCAGCCCGACGGACGGTTCCTACGAGCAGTACTTC	CASSPTDGSYEQYF
many	TRBD1	TRBV24-1	TRBJ2-7	TGTGCCACCGGGACAGGGGACTACGAGCAGTACTTC	CATGTGDYEQYF
many	NA	TRBV12-3/TRBV12-4	TRBJ1-6	TGTGCCAGCAGTTGGGGGGCCTCCTATAATTCACCCCTCCACTTT	CASSWGASYNSPLHF